This record covers a single T cell receptor (beta chain). Its binding antigen is unknown. Base qualities are not recorded, but no much larger clone differs from it by a single base. These data are taken from a study of CD8+ T cells in alopecia areata listed by TCRdb under 2018. Turning to the overall study: The treated patients, all with moderate-to-severe alopecia areata, were enrolled in an open-label pilot trial of oral tofacitinib given at 5 to 10 mg twice daily. Patients received tofacitinib for 6 to 18 months and were then followed off drug for 6 months to check for delayed response and recurrence. Clonality in the scalp was compared among normal scalp (n=4), patchy alopecia areata scalp (n=8), and alopecia totalis/universalis scalp (n=8). Scalp tissue and sorted CD4+ and CD8+ peripheral blood T cells from patchy and totalis/universalis alopecia areata patients and from healthy controls were covered by human TCRbeta sequencing. Disease severity in treated patients was measured with the SALT score, which quantifies the percentage of affected scalp surface area. High-throughput TCRbeta sequencing was used to examine T cell clonal expansion in alopecia areata in both the C3H/HeJ mouse model and human patients. immunoSEQ multiplex PCR using 35 Vbeta forward primers and 13 Jbeta reverse primers was used to amplify TCRbeta CDR3 regions. RNA was extracted with the PAXgene miRNA kit for fixed scalp, the miRNeasy kit for PBMCs, and the RNeasy kit for mouse skin. Biopsies were taken from tofacitinib-treated patients at baseline and again at 4 and 24 weeks into treatment, and several of those patients also had a later scalp biopsy.

Library construction relied on the immunoSEQ multiplex PCR assay. RNA was extracted from all samples and reverse transcribed into cDNA as template for TCR sequencing. First-strand cDNA was synthesized with SuperScript III using a 2:1 mix of oligo-dT and random hexamers. A synthetic immune receptor repertoire was used to gauge amplification bias, and whatever bias remained was removed computationally. On the authors' methods: Raw reads were preprocessed to remove errors, and CDR3 was defined according to IMGT conventions as the region from the conserved cysteine to phenylalanine. Clonality was computed as 1 minus the Shannon entropy, with the entropy normalized by log2 of the number of productive unique TCRs. Whether each scalp clone was CD4 or CD8 was inferred by checking scalp TCRbeta sequences against the CD4 and CD8 repertoires from sorted blood. Imported from immuneACCESS, the table was reduced by TCRdb to in-frame sequences with V and J called. These copies leave out some clones; in studies compared against another copy, an unresolved V gene accounts for under half, and the cause of the remainder is not known. The V and J calls and clone size are taken from that table; D and trimming were inferred from the DNA. Recorded for this sample are 150,000 to 200,000 clones; less than 80% of them occurred a single time. The ten biggest clones cover over 12% of the sample.

Interpreted using the paper, the time point label stands for: about 5 months on oral tofacitinib. The sample's treatment or condition label is to be understood as: oral pan-JAK inhibitor, 5-10 mg twice daily. Lesional scalp punch biopsies and peripheral blood were collected from alopecia areata patients. PBMCs were separated by density centrifugation and stained for CD3, CD4 and CD8, after which CD4+ and CD8+ T cells were sorted on a FACSAria. What the research found in general, with its limitations: Because the treated cohort was small and included a single nonresponder, larger studies are needed to assess links between baseline CD8+ expansion and response. Shared TCR sequences between patients were less evident than in mice, which may be partly attributable to HLA diversity in the patient population. With tofacitinib, both scalp clonality and the number of expanded CD8+ clones among the top 100 scalp clones went down significantly. Scalp TCR repertoire analysis is complicated because resident alphabeta T cells in normal human skin are also sequenced, whereas mouse skin is dominated by gammadelta T cells. Compared with normal scalp, lesional scalp had higher clonality and more expanded CD8+ clones, particularly in alopecia totalis/universalis, a pattern that suggests antigenic drive. Many expanded lesional clones persisted in scalp and blood during tofacitinib treatment, which may partly explain relapse after stopping treatment.

A distance of 10 bases separates the germline ends of V and J, which lose 6 bases and 1 base respectively. CDR1 and CDR2 were assigned from the germline V gene as SQVTM and ANQGSEA. Including the terminal cysteine and phenylalanine, the CDR3 comprises 12 residues. The CDR3 DNA has 36 bases and is translated from base 1. The specimen comprised CD4+ T cells sorted from blood, sampled at week 24, from a patient treated with tofacitinib. The chain links TRBV29-1 with TRBJ2-7; the D call could be TRBD1 or TRBD2, with each sharing 5 bases. This clonotype was sampled from a human donor with alopecia areata. The DNA is TGCAGCGTCGTTGGGGGATCCTACGAGCAGTACTTC. Its coded protein is CSVVGGSYEQYF.